This T cell receptor (beta chain) derives from a study of Graves' ophthalmopathy and Graves' hyperthyroidism. This clonotype has ten or more counts. V shed 5 bases and J 3 bases; nucleotides not matched to a gene: 6. The CDR3 is 15 residues long. Germline V gene sequence: CDR1 MDHEN, CDR2 SYDVKM. TCR beta CDR3 regions were amplified from RNA transcripts. HTBI primers served in a first-round RT-PCR, which a second-round multiplex PCR followed. One entry per CDR3 protein, called by TCRdb with MiXCR from the multiplex PCR reads. The data hold about 400,000 distinct CDR3 sequences, with roughly 18% observed a single time.

This chain uses TRBV28 with TRBJ1-5; 8 positions agree with TRBD1. Sequenced: peripheral blood. This receptor was taken from a woman under 30 with Graves' ophthalmopathy. The CDR3 bases are TGTGCCAGCAGTCTCCCACAGGGGGACAATCAGCCCCAGCATTTT. It encodes CASSLPQGDNQPQHF.